This T cell receptor (beta chain) came from a study of CD8 T cells in ankylosing spondylitis. General study results and limits: Reported data indicate significant enrichment of disease-linked clones within matched ankylosing spondylitis synovial fluid. Within ankylosing spondylitis blood, a TCR beta motif made up of eight highly homologous variants appeared to be characteristic. Disease-linked clones, CD8+, were relatively rare in peripheral blood.

Trimming left V 3 bases short and J 2 bases short, with 11 bases between. The CDR3 extends over 14 amino acids. CDR1 and CDR2 (germline): SGHKS, YYEKEE (reference sequence). Via MiXCR, TCRdb re-called the 5' RACE reads, giving one row per CDR3 protein. The table includes under 950,000 distinct CDR3 sequences, about 20% detected once. Note on this clonotype: Its antigen is undetermined.

The V and J genes are TRBV5-5 and TRBJ1-2; D is unclear. This clonotype was sampled from a male donor with ankylosing spondylitis. The sample comprised blood, either unsorted or a sorted T cell fraction (not recorded which). The CDR3 sequence is CASSSLPGNYGYTF. The CDR3 DNA reads as TGTGCCAGCAGCTCTTTGCCGGGAAACTATGGCTACACCTTC. Full variable domain (remainder filled in from reference TRBV5-5 and TRBJ1-2): DAGVTQSPTHLIKTRGQQVTLRCSPISGHKSVSWYQQVLGQGPQFIFQYYEKEERGRGNFPDRFSARQFPNYSSELNVNALLLGDSALYLCASSSLPGNYGYTFGSGTRLTVV.